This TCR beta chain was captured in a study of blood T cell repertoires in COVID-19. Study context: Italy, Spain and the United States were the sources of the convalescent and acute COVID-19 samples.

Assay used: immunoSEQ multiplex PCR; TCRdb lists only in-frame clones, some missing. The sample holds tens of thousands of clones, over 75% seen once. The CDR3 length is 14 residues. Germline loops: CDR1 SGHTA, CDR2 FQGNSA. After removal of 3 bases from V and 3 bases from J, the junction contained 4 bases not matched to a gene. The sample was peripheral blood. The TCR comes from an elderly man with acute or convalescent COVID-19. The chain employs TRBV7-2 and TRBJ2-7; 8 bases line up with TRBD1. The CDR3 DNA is TGTGCCAGCAGCTTCCTAGGACAGGGCTACGAGCAGTACTTC. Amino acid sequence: CASSFLGQGYEQYF.